Listed below are T cell receptor beta chains from one sample, sequenced in a study of blood T cell repertoires in COVID-19. Assay used: immunoSEQ multiplex PCR; TCRdb lists only in-frame clones, some missing. Here the sample spans some 300,000 clones, 85% to 90% being singletons. The sequenced sample consisted of PBMCs or T cells enriched from blood (not recorded which). Receptor source: a woman aged 18-29 years with acute COVID-19. Both conserved end residues are part of each CDR3. A D gene is named only where the DNA matches it firmly. Part of the rows lack a size; the others show once, few, many or a class for expanded clones.

j_gene: TRBJ2-5; v_gene: TRBV28; d_gene: -; abundance: once; CDR3aa: CASSLSRRLKETQYF; CDR3nt: TGTGCCAGCAGTTTATCCAGGAGACTAAAAGAGACCCAGTACTTC
j_gene: TRBJ2-1; v_gene: TRBV27; d_gene: -; abundance: -; CDR3aa: CASSPRTASDSYNEQFF; CDR3nt: TGTGCCAGCAGTCCGAGGACCGCGTCGGACTCGTACAATGAGCAGTTCTTC
j_gene: TRBJ1-2; v_gene: TRBV2; d_gene: -; abundance: once; CDR3aa: CASSEVTDSNYGYTF; CDR3nt: TGTGCCAGCAGTGAAGTGACCGACAGCAACTATGGCTACACCTTC
j_gene: TRBJ1-1; v_gene: TRBV5-1; d_gene: TRBD1; abundance: -; CDR3aa: CASSLVRDREGAFF; CDR3nt: TGCGCCAGCAGCTTGGTACGAGACAGGGAAGGAGCTTTCTTT
j_gene: TRBJ2-3; v_gene: TRBV2; d_gene: TRBD2; abundance: once; CDR3aa: CASSTLAGRFNTDTQYF; CDR3nt: TGTGCCAGCAGCACTTTAGCGGGAAGATTTAACACAGATACGCAGTATTTT
j_gene: TRBJ1-1; v_gene: TRBV7-9; d_gene: TRBD1; abundance: few; CDR3aa: CASSLQGARNTEAFF; CDR3nt: TGTGCCAGCAGCTTACAGGGGGCAAGGAACACTGAAGCTTTCTTT
j_gene: TRBJ2-5; v_gene: TRBV24-1; d_gene: TRBD1; abundance: -; CDR3aa: CATSDWGTVEETQYF; CDR3nt: TGTGCCACCAGTGATTGGGGGACAGTGGAGGAGACCCAGTACTTC
j_gene: TRBJ1-6; v_gene: TRBV2; d_gene: -; abundance: once; CDR3aa: CASSLTSNSPLHF; CDR3nt: TGTGCCAGCTCCCTTACTTCAAATTCACCCCTCCACTTT
j_gene: TRBJ1-3; v_gene: TRBV28; d_gene: -; abundance: -; CDR3aa: CASSLSPSGNTIYF; CDR3nt: TGTGCCAGCAGTTTATCCCCTTCTGGAAACACCATATATTTT
j_gene: TRBJ2-7; v_gene: TRBV18; d_gene: -; abundance: -; CDR3aa: CASSPEYLATYEQYF; CDR3nt: TGTGCCAGCTCACCTGAGTACCTAGCTACCTACGAGCAGTACTTC
j_gene: TRBJ1-2; v_gene: TRBV6-1; d_gene: TRBD1; abundance: few; CDR3aa: CASSEFHRGDYGYTF; CDR3nt: TGTGCCAGCAGTGAATTCCACAGGGGGGACTATGGCTACACCTTC
j_gene: TRBJ1-4; v_gene: TRBV11-2; d_gene: TRBD1; abundance: -; CDR3aa: CASSLGGTGNEKLFF; CDR3nt: TGTGCCAGCAGCTTAGGGGGGACAGGGAACGAAAAACTGTTTTTT
j_gene: TRBJ1-4; v_gene: TRBV28; d_gene: -; abundance: -; CDR3aa: CASSSRGPGEKLFF; CDR3nt: TGTGCCAGCAGTTCCAGGGGCCCGGGTGAAAAACTGTTTTTT
j_gene: TRBJ2-6; v_gene: TRBV28; d_gene: -; abundance: -; CDR3aa: CASGRASSGANVLTF; CDR3nt: TGTGCCAGCGGGCGGGCGAGCTCTGGGGCCAACGTCCTGACTTTC
j_gene: TRBJ1-1; v_gene: TRBV19; d_gene: -; abundance: -; CDR3aa: CASIEDSLNTEAFF; CDR3nt: TGTGCCAGTATCGAGGACAGTCTTAACACTGAAGCTTTCTTT
j_gene: TRBJ1-4; v_gene: TRBV5-1; d_gene: -; abundance: -; CDR3aa: CASSLDSGNEKLFF; CDR3nt: TGCGCCAGCAGCTTGGACAGCGGTAATGAAAAACTGTTTTTT
j_gene: TRBJ2-2; v_gene: TRBV19; d_gene: TRBD1; abundance: -; CDR3aa: CASSYYRGSAWLFF; CDR3nt: TGTGCCAGTTCTTATTACAGGGGATCAGCTTGGCTGTTTTTT
j_gene: TRBJ1-2; v_gene: TRBV18; d_gene: -; abundance: -; CDR3aa: CASSPQTAHYTF; CDR3nt: TGTGCCAGCTCACCCCAGACAGCGCACTACACCTTC
j_gene: TRBJ1-5; v_gene: TRBV28; d_gene: -; abundance: -; CDR3aa: CASSSGDNYQPQHF; CDR3nt: TGTGCCAGCAGTTCCGGGGACAACTATCAGCCCCAGCATTTT
j_gene: TRBJ2-3; v_gene: TRBV9; d_gene: -; abundance: -; CDR3aa: CASSLPGHLTSLSTDTQYF; CDR3nt: TGTGCCAGCAGTCTCCCGGGACACCTTACGTCCTTATCCACAGATACGCAGTATTTT
j_gene: TRBJ1-2; v_gene: TRBV7-8; d_gene: TRBD1; abundance: -; CDR3aa: CASSLAPWTGGSNYGYTF; CDR3nt: TGTGCCAGCAGCTTAGCGCCTTGGACAGGGGGATCGAACTATGGCTACACCTTC
j_gene: TRBJ2-4; v_gene: TRBV19; d_gene: TRBD2; abundance: -; CDR3aa: CASSPLAGVSDIQYF; CDR3nt: TGTGCCAGTAGTCCCCTAGCGGGAGTCTCTGACATTCAGTACTTC
j_gene: TRBJ1-5; v_gene: TRBV10-3; d_gene: TRBD1; abundance: -; CDR3aa: CAISELTGEVPQHF; CDR3nt: TGTGCCATCAGTGAACTGACAGGGGAGGTGCCCCAGCATTTT
j_gene: TRBJ1-1; v_gene: TRBV19; d_gene: -; abundance: -; CDR3aa: CASSIWSGGTEAFF; CDR3nt: TGTGCCAGTAGTATTTGGTCAGGAGGGACTGAAGCTTTCTTT
j_gene: TRBJ1-2; v_gene: TRBV19; d_gene: -; abundance: -; CDR3aa: CASSFYLNRRDGYTF; CDR3nt: TGTGCCAGTAGTTTTTACCTCAATCGACGGGATGGCTACACCTTC
j_gene: TRBJ1-5; v_gene: TRBV2; d_gene: TRBD1; abundance: -; CDR3aa: CASSPTRDRGNQPQHF; CDR3nt: TGTGCCAGCAGCCCAACCCGGGACAGGGGCAATCAGCCCCAGCATTTT
j_gene: TRBJ1-5; v_gene: TRBV19; d_gene: TRBD1; abundance: -; CDR3aa: CASSGTGSNQPQHF; CDR3nt: TGTGCCAGTTCCGGGACAGGGAGCAATCAGCCCCAGCATTTT
j_gene: TRBJ2-3; v_gene: TRBV19; d_gene: TRBD2; abundance: -; CDR3aa: CASSPFPPGLAGGGPQYF; CDR3nt: TGTGCCAGTAGTCCCTTCCCCCCGGGACTAGCGGGAGGGGGTCCGCAGTATTTT
j_gene: TRBJ1-1; v_gene: TRBV5-6; d_gene: -; abundance: -; CDR3aa: CASSLLQSGEAFF; CDR3nt: TGTGCCAGCAGCTTGCTACAATCAGGTGAAGCTTTCTTT
j_gene: TRBJ2-5; v_gene: TRBV9; d_gene: -; abundance: -; CDR3aa: CASSVRPGMVALEETQYF; CDR3nt: TGTGCCAGCAGCGTAAGGCCCGGGATGGTAGCGCTAGAAGAGACCCAGTACTTC
j_gene: TRBJ1-2; v_gene: TRBV28; d_gene: -; abundance: once; CDR3aa: CASTPFGGDGYTF; CDR3nt: TGTGCCAGCACCCCTTTCGGGGGGGATGGCTACACCTTC
j_gene: TRBJ2-5; v_gene: TRBV14; d_gene: TRBD1; abundance: -; CDR3aa: CASSQEERTGGRETQYF; CDR3nt: TGTGCCAGCAGCCAAGAAGAGAGGACAGGGGGCAGAGAGACCCAGTACTTC
j_gene: TRBJ1-2; v_gene: TRBV29-1; d_gene: -; abundance: -; CDR3aa: CSVLLGNYGYTF; CDR3nt: TGCAGCGTTTTACTCGGGAACTATGGCTACACCTTC
j_gene: TRBJ1-2; v_gene: TRBV29-1; d_gene: TRBD1; abundance: -; CDR3aa: CSVPSSGQGNYGYTF; CDR3nt: TGCAGCGTTCCAAGCTCCGGACAGGGGAACTATGGCTACACCTTC
j_gene: TRBJ1-1; v_gene: TRBV5-5; d_gene: -; abundance: -; CDR3aa: CASSIQGYTEAFF; CDR3nt: TGTGCCAGCAGCATACAGGGCTACACTGAAGCTTTCTTT
j_gene: TRBJ1-2; v_gene: TRBV9; d_gene: -; abundance: -; CDR3aa: CASSVEVGVNYGYTF; CDR3nt: TGTGCCAGCAGCGTAGAAGTAGGGGTTAACTATGGCTACACCTTC
j_gene: TRBJ1-2; v_gene: TRBV7-9; d_gene: -; abundance: -; CDR3aa: CASSPQGYGYTF; CDR3nt: TGTGCCAGCAGCCCACAGGGTTACGGCTACACCTTC
j_gene: TRBJ2-1; v_gene: TRBV5-1; d_gene: -; abundance: -; CDR3aa: CASGRSGGVLTYNEQFF; CDR3nt: TGCGCCAGCGGACGGTCAGGAGGGGTATTGACCTACAATGAGCAGTTCTTC
j_gene: TRBJ1-5; v_gene: TRBV24-1; d_gene: TRBD1; abundance: -; CDR3aa: CATQTGGRGNQPQHF; CDR3nt: TGTGCCACCCAAACAGGGGGCCGTGGCAATCAGCCCCAGCATTTT
j_gene: TRBJ2-1; v_gene: TRBV30; d_gene: -; abundance: -; CDR3aa: CAWSVNSGYNEQFF; CDR3nt: TGTGCCTGGAGTGTGAATAGCGGATACAATGAGCAGTTCTTC
j_gene: TRBJ1-5; v_gene: TRBV11-2; d_gene: -; abundance: -; CDR3aa: CASSLGRGQPQHF; CDR3nt: TGTGCCAGCAGCTTAGGCCGAGGCCAGCCCCAGCATTTT
j_gene: TRBJ2-4; v_gene: TRBV7-3; d_gene: -; abundance: -; CDR3aa: CASSFQGGTQNIQYF; CDR3nt: TGTGCCAGCAGCTTCCAGGGGGGAACCCAAAACATTCAGTACTTC
j_gene: TRBJ2-7; v_gene: TRBV28; d_gene: TRBD2; abundance: -; CDR3aa: CASSLSTSGSYEQYF; CDR3nt: TGTGCCAGCAGTTTATCGACTAGCGGGAGTTACGAGCAGTACTTC
j_gene: TRBJ2-1; v_gene: TRBV24-1; d_gene: -; abundance: -; CDR3aa: CATSDWTVNEQFF; CDR3nt: TGTGCCACCAGTGACTGGACAGTAAATGAGCAGTTCTTC
j_gene: TRBJ2-2; v_gene: TRBV19; d_gene: TRBD1; abundance: -; CDR3aa: CASQGAQEGLTGELFF; CDR3nt: TGTGCCTCTCAGGGGGCCCAGGAGGGACTCACCGGGGAGCTGTTTTTT
j_gene: TRBJ1-1; v_gene: TRBV5-1; d_gene: -; abundance: -; CDR3aa: CASSLDGQLKNTEAFF; CDR3nt: TGCGCCAGCAGCTTGGATGGACAGTTAAAGAACACTGAAGCTTTCTTT
j_gene: TRBJ1-2; v_gene: TRBV27; d_gene: TRBD1; abundance: -; CDR3aa: CASSPRDRVNYGYTF; CDR3nt: TGTGCCAGCAGTCCCAGGGACAGGGTTAACTATGGCTACACCTTC
j_gene: TRBJ2-1; v_gene: TRBV11-3; d_gene: -; abundance: -; CDR3aa: CASSQAGLNNEQFF; CDR3nt: TGTGCCAGCAGCCAGGCGGGCTTAAACAATGAGCAGTTCTTC
j_gene: TRBJ2-5; v_gene: TRBV19; d_gene: TRBD2; abundance: -; CDR3aa: CASSLAGGPGGSQYF; CDR3nt: TGTGCCAGTAGTTTAGCGGGAGGCCCCGGGGGGTCCCAGTACTTC
j_gene: TRBJ2-7; v_gene: TRBV28; d_gene: TRBD1; abundance: -; CDR3aa: CASSLWGTGSYEQYF; CDR3nt: TGTGCCAGCAGTTTATGGGGGACAGGGTCCTACGAGCAGTACTTC
j_gene: TRBJ1-6; v_gene: TRBV28; d_gene: TRBD1; abundance: -; CDR3aa: CASSLPTETGWALHF; CDR3nt: TGTGCCAGCAGTTTACCGACGGAGACAGGGTGGGCCCTCCACTTT
j_gene: TRBJ1-1; v_gene: TRBV5-8; d_gene: -; abundance: -; CDR3aa: CASSSWTVIEAFF; CDR3nt: TGTGCCAGCAGCTCCTGGACAGTAATTGAAGCTTTCTTT
j_gene: TRBJ1-2; v_gene: TRBV11-3; d_gene: -; abundance: -; CDR3aa: CASSSGSGMGSYGYTF; CDR3nt: TGTGCCAGCAGCTCAGGTAGCGGTATGGGCAGCTATGGCTACACCTTC
j_gene: TRBJ1-6; v_gene: TRBV28; d_gene: TRBD1; abundance: -; CDR3aa: CASSSGQGYSPLHF; CDR3nt: TGTGCCAGCAGTTCCGGACAGGGGTATTCACCCCTCCACTTT
j_gene: TRBJ2-3; v_gene: TRBV4-1; d_gene: TRBD2; abundance: -; CDR3aa: CASSQERLAGGPGDTQYF; CDR3nt: TGCGCCAGCAGCCAAGAAAGACTAGCGGGAGGGCCCGGAGATACGCAGTATTTT